This TCR beta chain was obtained from a study of T cell responses to AZD1222 COVID-19 vaccine. Turning to the study itself: Samples with a second dose at about 4 or about 12 weeks were pooled together.

Study-wide results and caveats: Donors skewed white British and female; clonal diversity was possibly underestimated. Unmutated variant regions reportedly attract nearly half of all spike-specific TCRs.

The V end was cut by 3 bases, the J end by 4 bases, with 15 bases between. Germline values: CDR1 ENHRY, CDR2 SYGVKD. This CDR3 is 15 amino acids long. Notes on this clone: What it binds is unknown.

Measured with immunoSEQ multiplex PCR; TCRdb has only the in-frame clones, and not every one. The sample records 150,000 or so clones, around 93% being singletons. The TCR sequence derives from an adult in good health. The chain joins TRBV10-3 to TRBJ1-2, with D perhaps TRBD1 (5 bases). The starting material was peripheral blood, obtained on day 0 of AZD1222 vaccination. Here the CDR3 DNA reads TGTGCCATCAGTGAACAACAGCATGGGGCCTATGGCTACACCTTC. Translation gives CAISEQQHGAYGYTF.